This T cell receptor (beta chain) was identified in a study of T cell repertoires in cytomegalovirus infection. At the level of the study: HLA-B-restricted CMV epitopes that are well studied were used alongside recently identified HLA-C-restricted ones. CMV infection plus the matching HLA type was flagged by public TCR beta signatures.

Germline CDR1 and CDR2: SEHNR and FQNEAQ (reference sequence). The ends were cut back, 4 bases at V and 6 bases at J, with 18 bases in the middle. The CDR3 runs to 16 residues. Points on this clonotype: What it binds is unknown. One base away lies a much larger clone, so this may be a sequencing read error.

TCRdb reprocessed the reads with MiXCR, giving one entry per CDR3 protein. The profile shows roughly 990,000 distinct CDR3 sequences, less than 35% of them singletons. The sample here was cultured CD8+ T cells from PBMCs, taken from culture after CMV antigen stimulation. This clonotype originated in a human donor in good health (CMV status not recorded). Some clones in this sample may be carry-over from other donors' samples. This chain links TRBV7-9 with TRBJ2-2; no clear D gene. The CDR3 DNA is TGTGCCAGCAGCTCCTCACTGAAGGGAAGATCCGGGGAGCTGTTTTTT. This sequence encodes CASSSSLKGRSGELFF. Drawing the rest from reference TRBV7-9 and TRBJ2-2, the complete variable domain is DTGVSQNPRHKITKRGQNVTFRCDPISEHNRLYWYRQTLGQGPEFLTYFQNEAQLEKSRLLSDRFSAERPKGSFSTLEIQRTEQGDSAMYLCASSSSLKGRSGELFFGEGSRLTVL.